The entry that follows covers one T cell receptor (beta chain) sequence. The data were taken from a study of blood T cell repertoires in COVID-19. Whole-study context: Acute and convalescent COVID-19 specimens originated in the United States, Italy and Spain. In each case, the material was cDNA or gDNA derived from T cells, B-cell-depleted T cells, or PBMCs.

Trimming cost V 4 bases and J 1 base, with 11 bases left between them. This CDR3 comprises 15 residues. The germline V gene encodes CDR1 KGHSH and CDR2 LQKENI. In the original analysis: Amplifying reference gene primers gave estimates of nucleated cell counts. Sequencing was performed with immunoSEQ multiplex PCR; in TCRdb, only in-frame clones are kept and a portion is missing. D and trimming were read from the DNA, whereas the V and J calls and clone size are those reported in that table. The sample has a few hundred thousand clones, roughly nine tenths seen once. The rearrangement uses TRBV18 and TRBJ1-5; D not certain. The sequence was obtained from a woman between 40 and 55 years old who had recovered from COVID-19. Specimen: peripheral blood. The CDR3 loop reads CASSQADGSNQPQHF. In DNA form, the CDR3 reads TGTGCCAGCTCACAAGCGGACGGGAGCAATCAGCCCCAGCATTTT.